This entry describes one T cell receptor (beta chain). Its antigen is unidentified. Germline CDR1 and CDR2: SGHTA and FQGNSA. This CDR3 is built from 15 residues. Trimming left V 5 bases short and J 4 bases short, with 17 bases between. This sample is drawn from a study of identifying expanded T cells in peripheral blood. TCRdb keeps only in-frame clones here, not all; method: immunoSEQ multiplex PCR. Here the sample spans around 76,000 clones, under 90% being singletons. No infections or other immune events were documented during collection. Findings and limits, study-wide: Over approximately two and four weeks, about 15 and 19 clones changed, versus around 1.3 between replicates. Variance in clone template counts between roughly 2-week samples significantly increased with total template count across all healthy donors.

The sequencing sample was made of blood. The chain carries TRBV7-2 and TRBJ1-1; perhaps TRBD1 as D (6 bases). The receptor was derived from a person aged 18 to 75 in good health. The CDR3 loop is CASSLGGDRRTEAFF. CDR3 nucleotide sequence: TGTGCCAGCAGCCTGGGGGGCGACCGGCGCACTGAAGCTTTCTTT.